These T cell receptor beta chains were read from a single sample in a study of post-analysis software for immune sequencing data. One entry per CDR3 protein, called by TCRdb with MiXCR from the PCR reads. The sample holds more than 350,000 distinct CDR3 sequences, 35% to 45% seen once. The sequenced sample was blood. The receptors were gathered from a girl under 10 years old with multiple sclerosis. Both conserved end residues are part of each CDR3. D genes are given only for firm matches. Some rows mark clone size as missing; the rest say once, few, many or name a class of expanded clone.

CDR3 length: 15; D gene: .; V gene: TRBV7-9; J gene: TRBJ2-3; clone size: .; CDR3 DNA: TGTGCCAGCAGCTTAGAGGAGACTGGCACAGATACGCAGTATTTT; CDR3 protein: CASSLEETGTDTQYF
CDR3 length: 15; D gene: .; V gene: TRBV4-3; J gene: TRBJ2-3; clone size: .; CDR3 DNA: TGCGCCAGCAGCCAAGTAGGGGGAGTCACAGATACGCAGTATTTT; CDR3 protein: CASSQVGGVTDTQYF
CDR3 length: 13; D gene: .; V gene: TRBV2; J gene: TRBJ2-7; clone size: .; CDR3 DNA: TGTGCCAGCAGCGGGCTGACCGCCTACGAGCAGTACTTC; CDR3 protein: CASSGLTAYEQYF
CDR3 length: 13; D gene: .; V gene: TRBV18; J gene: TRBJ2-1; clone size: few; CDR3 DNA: TGTGCCAGCTCACCATTATCAGGGAATGAGCAGTTCTTC; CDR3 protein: CASSPLSGNEQFF
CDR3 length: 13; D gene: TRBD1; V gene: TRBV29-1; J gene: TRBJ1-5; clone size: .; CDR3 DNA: TGCAGCGTCGGGGGACAGCCTAATCAGCCCCAGCATTTT; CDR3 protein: CSVGGQPNQPQHF
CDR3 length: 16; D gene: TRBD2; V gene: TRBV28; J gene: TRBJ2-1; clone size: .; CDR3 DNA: TGTGCCAGCAGTGCCCTATGGGCGGGGGGCCGCAATGAGCAGTTCTTC; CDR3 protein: CASSALWAGGRNEQFF
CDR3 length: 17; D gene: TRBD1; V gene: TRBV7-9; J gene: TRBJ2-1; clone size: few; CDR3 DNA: TGTGCCAGCACCACGGTCCGTCAGGACAGGGGGCAGGGCGAGCAGTTCTTC; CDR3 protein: CASTTVRQDRGQGEQFF
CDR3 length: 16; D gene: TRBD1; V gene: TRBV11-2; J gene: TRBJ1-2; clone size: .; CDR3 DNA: TGTGCCAGCAGTCATGGACAGGGAACGTCGTTTGATGGCTACACCTTC; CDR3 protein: CASSHGQGTSFDGYTF
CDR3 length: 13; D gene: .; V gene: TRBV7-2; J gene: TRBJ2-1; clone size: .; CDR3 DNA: TGTGCCAGCAGCTTAGGACATATGAATGAGCAGTTCTTC; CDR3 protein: CASSLGHMNEQFF
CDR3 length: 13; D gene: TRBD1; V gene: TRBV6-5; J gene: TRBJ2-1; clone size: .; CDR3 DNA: TGTGCCAGCAGGTGGGACAGAGTCAATGAGCAGTTCTTC; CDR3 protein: CASRWDRVNEQFF
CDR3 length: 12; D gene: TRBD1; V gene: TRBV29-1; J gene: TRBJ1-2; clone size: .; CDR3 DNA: TGCAGCGTTGGGGACAGGAGCTATGGCTACACCTTC; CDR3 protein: CSVGDRSYGYTF
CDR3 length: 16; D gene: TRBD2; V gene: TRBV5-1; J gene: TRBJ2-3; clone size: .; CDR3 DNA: TGCGCCAGCAGCTTGGCACTAGCGGGAGACGCAGATACGCAGTATTTT; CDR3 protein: CASSLALAGDADTQYF
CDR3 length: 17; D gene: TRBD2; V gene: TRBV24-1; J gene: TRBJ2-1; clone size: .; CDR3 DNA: TGTGCCACCAGTGATTTGTCTAGCGGGAGAATAATGCATGAGCAGTTCTTC; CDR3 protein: CATSDLSSGRIMHEQFF
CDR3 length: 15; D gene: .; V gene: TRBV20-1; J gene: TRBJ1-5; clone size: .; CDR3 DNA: TGCAGTGCTTTAGACCCACAGAGACGCAATCAGCCCCAGCATTTT; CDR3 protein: CSALDPQRRNQPQHF
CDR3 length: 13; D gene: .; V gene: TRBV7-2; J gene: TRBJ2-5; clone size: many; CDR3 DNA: TGTGCCAGCAGCTTAGGGGGGCAAGAGACCCAGTACTTC; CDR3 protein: CASSLGGQETQYF
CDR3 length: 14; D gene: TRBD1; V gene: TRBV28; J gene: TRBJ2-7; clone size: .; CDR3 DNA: TGTGCCAGCAGTACAGGACAGGGGGCGCTTGCTCAGTACTTC; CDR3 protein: CASSTGQGALAQYF
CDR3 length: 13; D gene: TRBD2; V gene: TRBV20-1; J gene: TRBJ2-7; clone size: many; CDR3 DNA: TGCAGTGCTCCACTGAATAGCGGGAGCGAGCAGTACTTC; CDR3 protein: CSAPLNSGSEQYF
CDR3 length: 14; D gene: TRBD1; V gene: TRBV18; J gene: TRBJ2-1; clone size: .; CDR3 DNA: TGTGCCAGCTCATGGGGGACAGAGAACAATGAGCAGTTCTTC; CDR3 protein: CASSWGTENNEQFF
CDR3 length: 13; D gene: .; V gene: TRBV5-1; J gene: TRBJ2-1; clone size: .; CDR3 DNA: TGCGCCAGCAGCCCCGGCGCCTTCAATGAGCAGTTCTTC; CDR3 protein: CASSPGAFNEQFF
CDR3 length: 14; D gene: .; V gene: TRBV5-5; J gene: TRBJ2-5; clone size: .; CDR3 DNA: TGTGCCAGCAGCTTGGGCTGGGCTCAAGAGACCCAGTACTTC; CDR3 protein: CASSLGWAQETQYF
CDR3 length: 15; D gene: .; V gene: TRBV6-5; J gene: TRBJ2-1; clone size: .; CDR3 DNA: TGTGCCAGCAGTTACTCGATCGGGAGTATTGATGAGCAGTTCTTC; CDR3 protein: CASSYSIGSIDEQFF
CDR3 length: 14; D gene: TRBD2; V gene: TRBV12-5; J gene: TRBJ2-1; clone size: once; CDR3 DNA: TGTGCTAGTGGGTCGGGACTAGCGCGGAATGAGCAGTTCTTC; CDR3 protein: CASGSGLARNEQFF
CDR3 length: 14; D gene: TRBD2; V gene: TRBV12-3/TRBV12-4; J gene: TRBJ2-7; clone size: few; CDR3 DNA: TGTGCCAGCAGTAGACTAGCGCCGACCTACGAGCAGTACTTC; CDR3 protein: CASSRLAPTYEQYF
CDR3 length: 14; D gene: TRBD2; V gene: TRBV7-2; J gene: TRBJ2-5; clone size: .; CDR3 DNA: TGTGCCAGCAGCTTAGCGGGAGGGCTAGAGACCCAGTACTTC; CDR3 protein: CASSLAGGLETQYF
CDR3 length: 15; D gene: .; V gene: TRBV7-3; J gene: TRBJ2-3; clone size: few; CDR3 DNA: TGTGCCAGCAGCTTAAGAGCGAGGACCACAGATACGCAGTATTTT; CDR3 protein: CASSLRARTTDTQYF
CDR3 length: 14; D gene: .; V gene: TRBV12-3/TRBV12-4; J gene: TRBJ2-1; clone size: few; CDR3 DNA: TGTGCCAGTAAAAGCGGGTTTTCAAGGGATGAGCAGTTCTTC; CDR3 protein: CASKSGFSRDEQFF
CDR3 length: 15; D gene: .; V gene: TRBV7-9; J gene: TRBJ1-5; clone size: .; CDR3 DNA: TGTGCCAGCAGCCCAGGCCCAGGGCAGAATCAGCCCCAGCATTTT; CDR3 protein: CASSPGPGQNQPQHF
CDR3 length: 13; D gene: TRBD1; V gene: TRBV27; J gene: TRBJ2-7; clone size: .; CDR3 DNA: TGTGCCAGCAGTGCAGGGACAGGGTACGAGCAGTACTTC; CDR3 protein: CASSAGTGYEQYF
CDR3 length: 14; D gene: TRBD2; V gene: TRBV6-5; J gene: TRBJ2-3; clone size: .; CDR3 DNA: TGTGCCAGCAAACTAGCGGATAGCACAGATACGCAGTATTTT; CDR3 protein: CASKLADSTDTQYF
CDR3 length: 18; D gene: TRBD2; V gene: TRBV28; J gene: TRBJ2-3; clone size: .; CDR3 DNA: TGTGCCAGCAGTTTGCCCCACTCAACTAGCGGCGGACTCTTTACGCAGTATTTT; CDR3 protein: CASSLPHSTSGGLFTQYF
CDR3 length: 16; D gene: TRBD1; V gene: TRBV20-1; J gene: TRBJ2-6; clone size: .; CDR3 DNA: TGCAGTGCACCGGGACAGACCCACTCTGGGGCCAACGTCCTGACTTTC; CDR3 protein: CSAPGQTHSGANVLTF
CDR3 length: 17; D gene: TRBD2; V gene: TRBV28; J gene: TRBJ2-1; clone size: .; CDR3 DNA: TGTGCCAGCAGTTCTTTGTGGGGCCGGGAGGCCTCCAATGAGCAGTTCTTC; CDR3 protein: CASSSLWGREASNEQFF
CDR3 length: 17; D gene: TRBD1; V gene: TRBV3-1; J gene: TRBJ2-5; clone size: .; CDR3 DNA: TGTGCCAGCAGCCAAAAAAGATCCGGACAGGGGGAAGAGACCCAGTACTTC; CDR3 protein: CASSQKRSGQGEETQYF
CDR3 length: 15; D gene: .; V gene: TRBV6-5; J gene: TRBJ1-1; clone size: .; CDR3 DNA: TGTGCCAGCAGTAGGGACCGATCCTCTAACACTGAAGCTTTCTTT; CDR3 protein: CASSRDRSSNTEAFF
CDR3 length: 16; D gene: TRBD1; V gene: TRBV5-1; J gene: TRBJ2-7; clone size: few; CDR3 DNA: TGCGCCAGCAGCCGAGGACAGGGTTTGAGCTCCTACGAGCAGTACTTC; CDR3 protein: CASSRGQGLSSYEQYF
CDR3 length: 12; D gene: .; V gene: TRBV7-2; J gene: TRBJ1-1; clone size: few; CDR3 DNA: TGTGCCAGCTCCCGCCAGAACACTGAAGCTTTCTTT; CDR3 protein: CASSRQNTEAFF
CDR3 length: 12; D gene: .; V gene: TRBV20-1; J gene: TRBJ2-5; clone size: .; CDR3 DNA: TGCAGTGCTGTCAGGGGAGAAGAGACCCAGTACTTC; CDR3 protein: CSAVRGEETQYF
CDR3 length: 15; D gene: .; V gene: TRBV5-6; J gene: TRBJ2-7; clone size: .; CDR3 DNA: TGTGCCAGCAGCGAGACAGGTGTCCCAAACTACGAGCAGTACTTC; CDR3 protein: CASSETGVPNYEQYF
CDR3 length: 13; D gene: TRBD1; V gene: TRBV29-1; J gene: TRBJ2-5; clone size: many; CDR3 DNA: TGCAGCGAGACCGGGACAGGGTCAGAGACCCAGTACTTC; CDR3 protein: CSETGTGSETQYF
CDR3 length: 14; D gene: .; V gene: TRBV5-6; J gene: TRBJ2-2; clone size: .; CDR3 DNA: TGTGCCAGCAGCCAGACAGAGAACACCGGGGAGCTGTTTTTT; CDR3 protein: CASSQTENTGELFF
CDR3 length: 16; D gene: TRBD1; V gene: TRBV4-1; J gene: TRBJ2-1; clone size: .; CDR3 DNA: TGCGCCAGCAACCAAGGGGGCAGGGGGCTTGTAGATGAGCAGTTCTTC; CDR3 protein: CASNQGGRGLVDEQFF
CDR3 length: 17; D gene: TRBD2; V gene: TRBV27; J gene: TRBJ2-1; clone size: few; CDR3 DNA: TGTGCCAGCCGGACTAGCGGGGGGCCGACGGCAGAAAATGAGCAGTTCTTC; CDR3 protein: CASRTSGGPTAENEQFF
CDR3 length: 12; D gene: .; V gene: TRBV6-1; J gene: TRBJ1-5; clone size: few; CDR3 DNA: TGTGCCAGCACGGAACCTGCCCAGCCCCAGCATTTT; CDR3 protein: CASTEPAQPQHF
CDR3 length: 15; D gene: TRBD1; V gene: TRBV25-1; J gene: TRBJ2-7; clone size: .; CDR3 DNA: TGTGCCAGCAGTGAAGCGAAGGGACAGTGGGACGAGCAGTACTTC; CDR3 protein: CASSEAKGQWDEQYF
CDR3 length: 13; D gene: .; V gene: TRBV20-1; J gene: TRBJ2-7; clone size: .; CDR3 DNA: TGCAGTGCCGGGCCAGGTCGCTCCTACGAGCAGTACTTC; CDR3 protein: CSAGPGRSYEQYF